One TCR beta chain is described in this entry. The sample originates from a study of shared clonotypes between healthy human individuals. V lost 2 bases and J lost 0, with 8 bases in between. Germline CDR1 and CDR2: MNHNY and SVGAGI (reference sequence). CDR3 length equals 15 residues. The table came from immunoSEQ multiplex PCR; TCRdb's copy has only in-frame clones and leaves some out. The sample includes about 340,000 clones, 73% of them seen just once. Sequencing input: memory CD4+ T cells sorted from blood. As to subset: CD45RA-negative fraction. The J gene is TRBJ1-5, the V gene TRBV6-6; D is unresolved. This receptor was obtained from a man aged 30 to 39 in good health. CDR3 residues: CASSYTSHSNQPQHF. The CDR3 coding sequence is TGTGCCAGCAGTTACACCAGTCATAGCAATCAGCCCCAGCATTTT.